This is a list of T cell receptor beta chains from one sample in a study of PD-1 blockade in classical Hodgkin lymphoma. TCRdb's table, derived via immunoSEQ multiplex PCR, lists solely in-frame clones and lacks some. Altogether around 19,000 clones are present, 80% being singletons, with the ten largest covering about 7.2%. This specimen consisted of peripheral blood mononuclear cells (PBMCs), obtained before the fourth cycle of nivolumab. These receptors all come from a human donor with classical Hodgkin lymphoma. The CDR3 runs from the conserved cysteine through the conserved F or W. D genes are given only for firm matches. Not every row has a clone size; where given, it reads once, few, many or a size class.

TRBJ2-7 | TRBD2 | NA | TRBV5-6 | TGTGCCAGCAGCCCCGGACTAGCGCTGGGCTACGAGCAGTACTTC | CASSPGLALGYEQYF
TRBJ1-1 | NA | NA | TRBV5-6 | TGTGCCAGCAGCTTGGAACAGGTGGGAGGAGCTTTCTTT | CASSLEQVGGAFF
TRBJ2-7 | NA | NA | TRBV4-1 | TGCGCCAGCAGCCAAGCTCCTTTCGACCCCGACGAGCAGTACTTC | CASSQAPFDPDEQYF
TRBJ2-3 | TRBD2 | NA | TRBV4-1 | TGCGCCAGCAGCCCCTATGGGCCGGGAGGGCCATCAGATACGCAGTATTTT | CASSPYGPGGPSDTQYF
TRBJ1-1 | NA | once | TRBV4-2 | TGTGCCAGCAGCCAAGTTTCAGTGGCGCGGACTGAAGCTTTCTTT | CASSQVSVARTEAFF
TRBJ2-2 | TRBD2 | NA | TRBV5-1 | TGCGCCAGCAGCTTGGGGACTAGCACCGGGGAGCTGTTTTTT | CASSLGTSTGELFF
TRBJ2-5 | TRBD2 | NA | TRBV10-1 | TGCGCCAGCAGTGACGGCGGTAGCGGGAGCCAAGAGACCCAGTACTTC | CASSDGGSGSQETQYF
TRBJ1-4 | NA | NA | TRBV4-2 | TGTGCCAGCAGCCCAAATACAGCTATTAATGAAAAACTGTTTTTT | CASSPNTAINEKLFF
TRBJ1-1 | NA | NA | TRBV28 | TGTGCCAGCAGTTGGGTGGCCTTCTCTGAAGCTTTCTTT | CASSWVAFSEAFF
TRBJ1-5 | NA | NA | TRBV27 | TGTGCCAGCAGCAGGGGATTGGTGGGTCAGCCCCAGCATTTT | CASSRGLVGQPQHF
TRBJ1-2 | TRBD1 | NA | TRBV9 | TGTGCCAGCAGCGTGGACAGGATTTCCTATGGCTACACCTTC | CASSVDRISYGYTF
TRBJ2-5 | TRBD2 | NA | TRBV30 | TGTGCCTGGAGCTCGGGACTAGCGGTTCAAGAGACCCAGTACTTC | CAWSSGLAVQETQYF
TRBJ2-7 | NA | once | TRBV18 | TGTGCCAGCTCACCAGGCTACGAGCAGTACTTC | CASSPGYEQYF
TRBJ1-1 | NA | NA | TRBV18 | TGTGCCAGCTCGCCTATCACAGGGTTGGAAGCTTTCTTT | CASSPITGLEAFF
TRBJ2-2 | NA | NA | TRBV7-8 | TGTGCCAGCAGCTTAGACTTCGCTTGGCAGGGGGGCACCGGGGAGCTGTTTTTT | CASSLDFAWQGGTGELFF
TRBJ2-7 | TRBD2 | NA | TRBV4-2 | TGTGCCAGCAGCCAACTCGGGACTAGCTCCTACGAGCAGTACTTC | CASSQLGTSSYEQYF
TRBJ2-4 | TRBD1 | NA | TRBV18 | TGTGCCAGCTCACCACCGGGACAGGGAGCCAAAAACATTCAGTACTTC | CASSPPGQGAKNIQYF
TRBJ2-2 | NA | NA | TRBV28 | TGTGCCACCCGACGACGGCCTGGGGAGCTGTTTTTT | CATRRRPGELFF
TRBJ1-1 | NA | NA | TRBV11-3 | TGTGCCAGCAGCGACACAGGTGGCACTGAAGCTTTCTTT | CASSDTGGTEAFF
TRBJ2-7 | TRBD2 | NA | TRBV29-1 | TGCAGCGCTAGCCCCCGACTAGCGAGATACTACGAGCAGTACTTC | CSASPRLARYYEQYF
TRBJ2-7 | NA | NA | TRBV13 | TGTGCCAGCAGCTTTAGGCGGGAGCAGTACTTC | CASSFRREQYF
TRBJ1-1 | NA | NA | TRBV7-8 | TGTGCCAGCAGCTTAAGACAGTTGAACACTGAAGCTTTCTTT | CASSLRQLNTEAFF
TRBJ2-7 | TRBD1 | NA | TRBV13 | TGTGCCAGCAGCGCCGGGACAGCTTACGAGCAGTACTTC | CASSAGTAYEQYF
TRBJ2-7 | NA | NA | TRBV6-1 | TGTGCCAGCAGTGAAACCCAGATTCGGAACGAGCAGTACTTC | CASSETQIRNEQYF
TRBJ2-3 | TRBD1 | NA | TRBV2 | TGTGCCAGCAGTGAGATGACAGGGAACGCAGATACGCAGTATTTT | CASSEMTGNADTQYF
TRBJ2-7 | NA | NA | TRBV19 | TGTGCCAGTAGTATAGATCGCTACGGTTCCTACGAGCAGTACTTC | CASSIDRYGSYEQYF
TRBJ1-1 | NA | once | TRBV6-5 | TGTGCCAGCAAAGATGTCGCGGGGACTGAAGCTTTCTTT | CASKDVAGTEAFF
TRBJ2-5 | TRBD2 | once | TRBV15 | TGTGCCACCAGCAGGCTCCGAACACGCGGGGGGGGAGAGCTGGAGACCCAGTACTTC | CATSRLRTRGGGELETQYF
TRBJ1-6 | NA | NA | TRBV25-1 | TGTGCCAGCAGCCCCGGGGCGGGGATCGGTTCACCCCTCCACTTT | CASSPGAGIGSPLHF
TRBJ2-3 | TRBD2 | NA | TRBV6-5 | TGTGCCAGCAGTTACTCTAGCGGGGGATCAGATACGCAGTATTTT | CASSYSSGGSDTQYF
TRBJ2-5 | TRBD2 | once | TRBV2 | TGTGCCAGCAGAGCCGGGACTAGCGGCCCCCAGTACTTC | CASRAGTSGPQYF
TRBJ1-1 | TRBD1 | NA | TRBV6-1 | TGTGCCAGCAGGCAAGAGGGGGCTGTAACTGAAGCTTTCTTT | CASRQEGAVTEAFF
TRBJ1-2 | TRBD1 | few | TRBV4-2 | TGTGCCAGCAGCCAAGCCGCCGGGACAGCCACCTATGGCTACACCTTC | CASSQAAGTATYGYTF
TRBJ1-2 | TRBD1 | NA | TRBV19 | TGTGCCAGTAGTATTAGGACAGGGGACGAAATCTATGGCTACACCTTC | CASSIRTGDEIYGYTF
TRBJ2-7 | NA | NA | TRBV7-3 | TGTGCCAGCAGCTTAACGGCCGTTCCGAACGAGCAGTACTTC | CASSLTAVPNEQYF
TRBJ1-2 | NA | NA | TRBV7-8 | TGTGCCAGCAGCTTAGTTGGGGGTTTCGAAGATGGCTACACCTTC | CASSLVGGFEDGYTF
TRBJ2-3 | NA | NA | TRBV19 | TGTGCCAGTACCAAGACAGGATGGGGCACAGATACGCAGTATTTT | CASTKTGWGTDTQYF
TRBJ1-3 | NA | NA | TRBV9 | TGTGCCAGCAGCGTAGGGGGCAGGGCATCTGGAAACACCATATATTTT | CASSVGGRASGNTIYF
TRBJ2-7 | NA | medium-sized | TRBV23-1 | TGCGCCAGCCAGGCGCTTGACGAGCAGTACTTC | CASQALDEQYF
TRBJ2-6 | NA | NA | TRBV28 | TGTGCCAGCAGTAAGCCATCTGGGGCCAACGTCCTGACTTTC | CASSKPSGANVLTF
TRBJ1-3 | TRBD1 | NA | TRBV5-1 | TGCGCCAGCAGCTGGGACAGGCTCTCGGGAAACACCATATATTTT | CASSWDRLSGNTIYF
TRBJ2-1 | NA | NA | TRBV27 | TGTGCCAGCAGTTTATCTAGGAGAAATGAGCAGTTCTTC | CASSLSRRNEQFF
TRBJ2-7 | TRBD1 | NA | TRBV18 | TGTGCCAGCTCACGCGACAGGGTGGGTTACGAGCAGTACTTC | CASSRDRVGYEQYF
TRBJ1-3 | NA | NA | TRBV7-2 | TGTGCCAGCAGCTTAGTACAGAGATCTGGAAACACCATATATTTT | CASSLVQRSGNTIYF
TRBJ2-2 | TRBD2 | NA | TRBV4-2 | TGTGCCAGCAGCCAGACGGGGGCGGGGGGGCTCGGGGAGCTGTTTTTT | CASSQTGAGGLGELFF
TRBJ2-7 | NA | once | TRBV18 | TGTGCCAGCTCACTGCTCGGGCAGGCCCCCGAGCAGTACTTC | CASSLLGQAPEQYF
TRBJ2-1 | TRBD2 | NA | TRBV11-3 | TGTGCCAGCAGCTTAGACGCGGCGGGAGTCTCCTACAATGAGCAGTTCTTC | CASSLDAAGVSYNEQFF
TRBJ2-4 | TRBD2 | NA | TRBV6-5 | TGTGCCACCTCAACGGGGGGGACCAAAAACATTCAGTACTTC | CATSTGGTKNIQYF
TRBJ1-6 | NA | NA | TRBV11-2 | TGTGCCAGCACGCTTACGGGTCGGGATTCACCCCTCCACTTT | CASTLTGRDSPLHF
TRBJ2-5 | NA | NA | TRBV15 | TGTGCCACCAGCAGAGAATATCAAGAGACCCAGTACTTC | CATSREYQETQYF
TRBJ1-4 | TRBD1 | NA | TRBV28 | TGTGCCAGCAGTCTTCCTGACAGGGGGGGTAAACTGTTTTTT | CASSLPDRGGKLFF
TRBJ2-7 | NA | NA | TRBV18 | TGTGCCAGCTCACCGGGGCGTGAGCAGTACTTC | CASSPGREQYF
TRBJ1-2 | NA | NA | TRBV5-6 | TGTGCCAGCAGCGGGCCGACAGGATGGAACTATGGCTACACCTTC | CASSGPTGWNYGYTF
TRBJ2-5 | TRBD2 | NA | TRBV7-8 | TGTGCCAGCAGCCGTTACGCAAGCGGGAGGGTCGGGGGGTCCCAGTACTTC | CASSRYASGRVGGSQYF
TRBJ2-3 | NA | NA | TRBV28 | TGTGCCAGCAGTTTGTCCAGGGAGCGGTATTTT | CASSLSRERYF
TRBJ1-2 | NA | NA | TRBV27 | TGTGCCAGCAGTTCCCGGACCGGACAATCTAACTATGGCTACACCTTC | CASSSRTGQSNYGYTF